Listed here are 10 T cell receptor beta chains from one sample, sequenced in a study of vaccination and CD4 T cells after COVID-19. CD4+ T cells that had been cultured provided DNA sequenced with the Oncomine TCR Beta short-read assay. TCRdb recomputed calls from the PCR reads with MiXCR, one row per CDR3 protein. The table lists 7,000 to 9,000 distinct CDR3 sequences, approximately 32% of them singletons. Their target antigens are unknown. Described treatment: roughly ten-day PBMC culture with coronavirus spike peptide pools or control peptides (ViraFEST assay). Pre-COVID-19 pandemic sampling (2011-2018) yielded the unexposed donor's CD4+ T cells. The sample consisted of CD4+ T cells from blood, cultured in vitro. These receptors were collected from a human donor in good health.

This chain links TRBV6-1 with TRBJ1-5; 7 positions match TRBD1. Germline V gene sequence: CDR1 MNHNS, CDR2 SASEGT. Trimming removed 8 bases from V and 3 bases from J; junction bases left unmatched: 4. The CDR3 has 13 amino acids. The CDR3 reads CASEQGPNQPQHF. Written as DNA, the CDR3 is TGTGCCAGCGAACAGGGGCCCAATCAGCCCCAGCATTTT.

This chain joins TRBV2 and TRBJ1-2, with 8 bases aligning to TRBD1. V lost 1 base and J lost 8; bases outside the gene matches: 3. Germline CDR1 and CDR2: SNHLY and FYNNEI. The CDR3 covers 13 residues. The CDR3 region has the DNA TGTGCCAGCAGTGAAGGACAGGGGATAGGCTACACCTTC. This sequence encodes CASSEGQGIGYTF.

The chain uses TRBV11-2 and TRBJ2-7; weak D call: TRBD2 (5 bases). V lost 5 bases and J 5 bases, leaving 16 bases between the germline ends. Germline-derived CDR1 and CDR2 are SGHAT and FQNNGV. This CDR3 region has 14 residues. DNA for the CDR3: TGTGCCAGCAGCCAACTCTCAGACGGGAACGAGCAGTACTTC. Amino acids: CASSQLSDGNEQYF.

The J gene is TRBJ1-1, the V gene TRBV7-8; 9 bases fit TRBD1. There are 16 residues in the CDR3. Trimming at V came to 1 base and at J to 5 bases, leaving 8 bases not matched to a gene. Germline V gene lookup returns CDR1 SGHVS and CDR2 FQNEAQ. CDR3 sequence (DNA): TGTGCCAGCAGCTTAGTTAACAGGGGGCGGAGGACTGAAGCTTTCTTT. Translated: CASSLVNRGRRTEAFF.

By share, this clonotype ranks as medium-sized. CDR3 nucleotides: TGCAGTGCTAGCTCGGGGGGCGAGAGCAATCAGCCCCAGCATTTT. Translating it yields CSASSGGESNQPQHF. The rearrangement links TRBV20-1 to TRBJ1-5, with D maybe TRBD1 (6 bases). The CDR3 sequence is 15 residues long. Germline CDR1 DFQATT, CDR2 SNEGSKA (reference sequence). V was shortened by 3 bases and J by 1 base, with 13 bases between the two germline ends.

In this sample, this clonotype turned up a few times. The CDR3 is CASSTGLAGEAFF. In DNA, the CDR3 is TGTGCCAGTAGTACCGGACTAGCGGGTGAAGCTTTCTTT. This chain links TRBV19 with TRBJ1-1, with D unclear. The length of the CDR3 is 13 residues. The germline V gene has CDR1 LNHDA and CDR2 SQIVND (reference sequence). Trimming removed 4 bases from V and 7 bases from J, with 13 bases in between. The variable domain in full, completed from reference TRBV19 and TRBJ1-1, reads DGGITQSPKYLFRKEGQNVTLSCEQNLNHDAMYWYRQDPGQGLRLIYYSQIVNDFQKGDIAEGYSVSREKKESFPLTVTSAQKNPTAFYLCASSTGLAGEAFFGQGTRLTVV.

The CDR3: CASSRPMGKTGNTIYF. CDR3 DNA sequence: TGTGCCAGCAGCCGACCCATGGGGAAAACTGGAAACACCATATATTTT. The genes are TRBV12-3 or TRBV12-4 and TRBJ1-3; no reliable D call. V lost 6 bases and J 2 bases, leaving 17 bases between the germline ends. CDR3 length: 16 residues.

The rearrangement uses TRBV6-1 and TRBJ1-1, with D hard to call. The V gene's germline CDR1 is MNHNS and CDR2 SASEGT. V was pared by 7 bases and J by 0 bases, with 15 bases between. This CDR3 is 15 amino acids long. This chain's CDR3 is CASISSGLMNTEAFF. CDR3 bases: TGTGCCAGCATTTCATCAGGACTCATGAACACTGAAGCTTTCTTT.

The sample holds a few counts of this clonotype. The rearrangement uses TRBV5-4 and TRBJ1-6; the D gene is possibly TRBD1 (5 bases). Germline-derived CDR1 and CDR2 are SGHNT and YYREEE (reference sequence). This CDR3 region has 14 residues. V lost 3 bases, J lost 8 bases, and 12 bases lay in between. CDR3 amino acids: CASSSEQGDSPLHF. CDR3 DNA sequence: TGTGCCAGCAGCTCGGAACAAGGGGATTCACCCCTCCACTTT. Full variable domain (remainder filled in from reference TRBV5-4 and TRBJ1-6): ETGVTQSPTHLIKTRGQQVTLRCSSQSGHNTVSWYQQALGQGPQFIFQYYREEENGRGNFPPRFSGLQFPNYSSELNVNALELDDSALYLCASSSEQGDSPLHFGNGTRLTVT.

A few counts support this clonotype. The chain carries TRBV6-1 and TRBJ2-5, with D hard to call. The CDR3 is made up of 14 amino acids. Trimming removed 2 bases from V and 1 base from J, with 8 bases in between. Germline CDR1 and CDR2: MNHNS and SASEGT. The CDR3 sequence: CASSESQAQETQYF. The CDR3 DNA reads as TGTGCCAGCAGTGAATCCCAGGCCCAAGAGACCCAGTACTTC.